This section outlines one T cell receptor (beta chain) sequence together with its context. The target antigen is unknown. One end of the junction fails to match germline, which may point to a read error. Primers used in a second PCR of roughly 7 to 11 cycles were a sample-barcoded 5' primer and a J-beta primer mix. TCRdb redid the calling of the 5' RACE reads with MiXCR, one entry per CDR3 protein. The table includes about 810,000 distinct CDR3 sequences, under 40% detected once. The sample originates from a study of blood T cells in healthy people across ages. CDR3 size: 16 residues. CDR1 is ENHRY, CDR2 SYGVKD, per germline. General study findings and limits: When one million T cells were used, diversity estimates were thought to be underestimates.

The V call is TRBV10-3, the J call TRBJ2-4; 7 bases match TRBD1. Judging by the DNA end, TRBJ2-7 fits better; the J call may be wrong. The sequenced sample was blood. This receptor was obtained from a man between 18 and 35 years old in good health. The CDR3 is CAIGDWGQSFSYEQYF. The CDR3 nucleotides read TGTGCCATCGGTGATTGGGGACAGTCTTTCTCCTACGAGCAGTACTTC.